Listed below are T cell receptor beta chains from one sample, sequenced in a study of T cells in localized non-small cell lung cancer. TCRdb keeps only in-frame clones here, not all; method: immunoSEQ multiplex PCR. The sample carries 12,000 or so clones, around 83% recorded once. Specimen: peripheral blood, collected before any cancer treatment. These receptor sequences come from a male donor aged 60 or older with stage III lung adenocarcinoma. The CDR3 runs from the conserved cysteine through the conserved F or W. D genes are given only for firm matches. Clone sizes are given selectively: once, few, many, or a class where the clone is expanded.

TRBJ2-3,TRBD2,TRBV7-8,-,CASSATSGRGDTQYF,TGTGCCAGCAGCGCAACTAGCGGGAGGGGGGATACGCAGTATTTT
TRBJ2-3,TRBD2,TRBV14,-,CASSQSPLAGTTDTQYF,TGTGCCAGCAGCCAATCCCCCCTAGCGGGGACCACAGATACGCAGTATTTT
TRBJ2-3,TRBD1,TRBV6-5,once,CASSYRDRGPDTQYF,TGTGCCAGCAGTTACCGGGACAGGGGTCCAGATACGCAGTATTTT
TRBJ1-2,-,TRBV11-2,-,CASSLGGWGYTF,TGTGCCAGCAGCTTGGGCGGCTGGGGCTACACCTTC
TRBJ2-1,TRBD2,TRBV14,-,CASSHGGGGSSYNEQFF,TGTGCCAGCAGCCACGGGGGGGGCGGTTCCTCCTACAATGAGCAGTTCTTC
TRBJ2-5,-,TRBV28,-,CASSDLQETQYF,TGTGCCAGCAGCGACCTCCAAGAGACCCAGTACTTC
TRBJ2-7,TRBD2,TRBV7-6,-,CASSSLWGLAIEQYF,TGTGCCAGCAGCTCCCTCTGGGGACTAGCGATCGAGCAGTACTTC
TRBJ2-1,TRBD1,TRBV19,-,CASSLRDRGPNEQFF,TGTGCCAGTAGCCTCCGGGACAGGGGGCCGAATGAGCAGTTCTTC
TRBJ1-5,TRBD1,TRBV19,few,CASTGTVNQPQHF,TGTGCCAGTACTGGGACAGTTAATCAGCCCCAGCATTTT
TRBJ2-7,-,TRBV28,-,CASSSPLSAVDRFAYEQYF,TGTGCCAGCAGTTCCCCCCTCTCCGCGGTCGACAGGTTTGCCTACGAGCAGTACTTC
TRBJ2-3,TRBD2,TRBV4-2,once,CASSQEGLAADTQYF,TGTGCCAGCAGCCAAGAGGGACTAGCGGCAGATACGCAGTATTTT
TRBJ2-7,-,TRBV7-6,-,CASSPPGPIHYEQYF,TGTGCCAGCAGTCCTCCGGGGCCGATACACTACGAGCAGTACTTC
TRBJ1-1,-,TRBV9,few,CASSETYLNTEAFF,TGTGCCAGCAGCGAGACCTACCTGAACACTGAAGCTTTCTTT
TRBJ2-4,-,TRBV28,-,CASSEPDSKNIQYF,TGTGCCAGCAGCGAACCGGACAGCAAAAACATTCAGTACTTC
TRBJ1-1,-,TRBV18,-,CASSGQANTEAFF,TGTGCCAGCTCCGGGCAGGCGAACACTGAAGCTTTCTTT
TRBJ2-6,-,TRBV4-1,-,CASSSGEPQSRANVLTF,TGCGCCAGCAGCTCAGGAGAACCACAAAGTCGGGCCAACGTCCTGACTTTC
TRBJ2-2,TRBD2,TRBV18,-,CASSEGLAGGPAGELFF,TGTGCCAGCTCAGAGGGACTAGCGGGAGGTCCCGCCGGGGAGCTGTTTTTT
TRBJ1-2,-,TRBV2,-,CASSEKRGPYGYTF,TGTGCCAGCAGTGAAAAGAGAGGTCCCTATGGCTACACCTTC
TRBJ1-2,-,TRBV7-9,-,CASSLGGMGNYGYTF,TGTGCCAGCAGCTTAGGAGGAATGGGCAACTATGGCTACACCTTC
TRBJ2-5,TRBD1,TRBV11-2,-,CASSFQTGQGETQYF,TGTGCCAGCAGCTTCCAAACTGGACAGGGTGAGACCCAGTACTTC
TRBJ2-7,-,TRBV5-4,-,CASSPLGGSSYEQYF,TGTGCCAGCAGCCCACTTGGGGGGAGCTCCTACGAGCAGTACTTC
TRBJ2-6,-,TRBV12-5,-,CASGLGTSGANVLTF,TGTGCTAGTGGTTTGGGAACCTCTGGGGCCAACGTCCTGACTTTC
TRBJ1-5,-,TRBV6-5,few,CASSYEGHQPQHF,TGTGCCAGCAGTTATGAGGGGCATCAGCCCCAGCATTTT
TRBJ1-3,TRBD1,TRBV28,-,CASSSPTGTGNTIYF,TGTGCCAGCAGTTCCCCGACAGGGACTGGAAACACCATATATTTT
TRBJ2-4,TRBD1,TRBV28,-,CASSDSGTVENIQYF,TGTGCCAGCAGTGACTCCGGGACAGTCGAAAACATTCAGTACTTC
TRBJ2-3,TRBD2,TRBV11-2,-,CASSVSGGHSTDTQYF,TGTGCCAGCAGCGTTAGCGGGGGGCATAGCACAGATACGCAGTATTTT
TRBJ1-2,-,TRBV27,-,CASRPLNPIDSNYGYTF,TGTGCCAGCAGACCCCTGAATCCCATAGACAGTAACTATGGCTACACCTTC
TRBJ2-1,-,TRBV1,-,CTSSQDLAGGPNEQFF,TGCACCAGCAGCCAAGATCTAGCGGGAGGGCCCAATGAGCAGTTCTTC
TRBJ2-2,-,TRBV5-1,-,CASTRRTGNTGELFF,TGCGCCAGCACCCGTCGGACGGGGAACACCGGGGAGCTGTTTTTT
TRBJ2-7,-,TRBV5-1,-,CASSLRGYEQYF,TGCGCCAGCAGCTTGAGGGGTTACGAGCAGTACTTC
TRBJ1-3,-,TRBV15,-,CATSRDTGFSGNTIYF,TGTGCCACCAGCAGGGATACAGGGTTCTCTGGAAACACCATATATTTT
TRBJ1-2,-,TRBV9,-,CASSGPGGANYGYTF,TGTGCCAGCAGCGGGCCCGGCGGTGCTAACTATGGCTACACCTTC
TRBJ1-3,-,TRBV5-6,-,CASSFRGNTIYF,TGTGCCAGCAGCTTTCGAGGAAACACCATATATTTT
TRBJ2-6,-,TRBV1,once,CTSSTQSRANVLTF,TGCACCAGCAGTACACAAAGTCGGGCCAACGTCCTGACTTTC
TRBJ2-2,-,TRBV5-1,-,CASSLGEPGELFF,TGCGCCAGCAGCTTGGGGGAGCCCGGGGAGCTGTTTTTT
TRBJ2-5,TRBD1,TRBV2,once,CASNWDSQETQYF,TGTGCCAGCAACTGGGACAGCCAAGAGACCCAGTACTTC
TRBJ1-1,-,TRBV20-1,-,CSASRGTEAFF,TGCAGTGCTAGTAGGGGCACTGAAGCTTTCTTT
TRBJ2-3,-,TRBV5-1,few,CASSLEGGRTDTQYF,TGCGCCAGCAGCTTGGAAGGGGGGAGGACAGATACGCAGTATTTT
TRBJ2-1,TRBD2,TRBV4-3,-,CASSQATSGNNEQFF,TGCGCCAGCAGCCAAGCTACTAGCGGCAACAATGAGCAGTTCTTC
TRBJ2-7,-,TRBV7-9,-,CAIQGPLGYEQYF,TGTGCCATACAAGGGCCCCTAGGATACGAGCAGTACTTC
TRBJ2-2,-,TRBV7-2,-,CASSLFGEGTGELFF,TGTGCCAGCAGCCTCTTCGGGGAAGGAACCGGGGAGCTGTTTTTT